This TCR beta chain derives from a study of shared clonotypes between healthy human individuals. Study-level information: Per-donor plates numbered three CD4 naive, three CD4 memory, two CD8 naive and one CD8 memory. Study conclusions and caveats: The study's rarefaction showed incomplete sorted-subset sequencing despite large depth.

The CDR3 has 12 residues. Germline CDR1 and CDR2: LNHDA and SQIVND (reference sequence). V was trimmed by 5 bases and J by 10 bases, leaving 12 bases between them. This clone was recorded once. The antigen is undetermined. The input for sorted-subset replicate PCRs was 150 to 200 ng DNA, about 29,000 T cell genomes. Assay used: immunoSEQ multiplex PCR; TCRdb lists only in-frame clones, some missing. Here the sample spans 1,400,000 or so clones, approximately 98.5% being singletons. Every donor, a Caucasian adult, lived in Nashville, Tennessee. The receptor was isolated from a man aged 30 to 45 in good health. The chain employs TRBV19 and TRBJ2-1, with D tentatively TRBD1 (6 bases). Material for sequencing was naive CD4+ T cells sorted from blood. Indicated subset: CD45RA+ positively selected. The CDR3 DNA is TGTGCCAGTAGTCTCACAGGGAGAGAGCAGTTCTTC. Its protein is CASSLTGREQFF. Looking up the rest from reference TRBV19 and TRBJ2-1 gives the full variable domain: DGGITQSPKYLFRKEGQNVTLSCEQNLNHDAMYWYRQDPGQGLRLIYYSQIVNDFQKGDIAEGYSVSREKKESFPLTVTSAQKNPTAFYLCASSLTGREQFFGPGTRLTVL.